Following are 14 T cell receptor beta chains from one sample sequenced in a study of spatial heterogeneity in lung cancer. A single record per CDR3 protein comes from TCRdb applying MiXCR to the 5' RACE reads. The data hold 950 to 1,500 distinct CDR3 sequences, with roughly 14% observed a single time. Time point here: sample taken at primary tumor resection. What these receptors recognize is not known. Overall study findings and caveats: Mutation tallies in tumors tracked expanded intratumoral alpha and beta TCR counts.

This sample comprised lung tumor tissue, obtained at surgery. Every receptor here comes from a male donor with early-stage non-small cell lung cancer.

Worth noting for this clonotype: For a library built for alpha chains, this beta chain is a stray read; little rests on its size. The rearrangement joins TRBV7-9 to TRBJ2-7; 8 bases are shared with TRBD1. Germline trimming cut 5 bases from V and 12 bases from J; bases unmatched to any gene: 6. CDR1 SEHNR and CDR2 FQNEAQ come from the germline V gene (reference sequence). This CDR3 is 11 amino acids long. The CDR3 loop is CASSPGRGPYF. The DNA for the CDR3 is TGTGCCAGCAGCCCGGGCAGGGGGCCGTACTTC.

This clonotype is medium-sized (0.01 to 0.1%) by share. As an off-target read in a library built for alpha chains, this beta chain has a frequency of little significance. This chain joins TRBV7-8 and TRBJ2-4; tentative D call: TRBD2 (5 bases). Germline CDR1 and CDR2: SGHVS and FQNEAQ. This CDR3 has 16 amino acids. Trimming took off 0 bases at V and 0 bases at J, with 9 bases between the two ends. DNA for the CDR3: TGTGCCAGCAGCTTAGCGAGGGTGGGAGCCAAAAACATTCAGTACTTC. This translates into CASSLARVGAKNIQYF.

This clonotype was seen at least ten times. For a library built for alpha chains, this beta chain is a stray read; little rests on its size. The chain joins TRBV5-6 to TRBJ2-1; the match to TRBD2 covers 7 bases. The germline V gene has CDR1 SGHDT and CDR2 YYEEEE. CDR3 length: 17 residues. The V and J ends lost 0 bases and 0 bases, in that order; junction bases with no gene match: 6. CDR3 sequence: CASSLDVGGSSYNEQFF. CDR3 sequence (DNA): TGTGCCAGCAGCTTGGATGTCGGGGGGAGCTCCTACAATGAGCAGTTCTTC.

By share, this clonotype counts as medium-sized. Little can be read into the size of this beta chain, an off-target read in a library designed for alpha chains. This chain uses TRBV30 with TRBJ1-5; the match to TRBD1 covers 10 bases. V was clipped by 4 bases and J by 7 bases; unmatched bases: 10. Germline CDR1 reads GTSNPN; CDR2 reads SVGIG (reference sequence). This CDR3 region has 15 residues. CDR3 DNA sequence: TGTGCCTGGAATAAGGGACAGGGGACCGGCCAGCCCCAGCATTTT. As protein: CAWNKGQGTGQPQHF.

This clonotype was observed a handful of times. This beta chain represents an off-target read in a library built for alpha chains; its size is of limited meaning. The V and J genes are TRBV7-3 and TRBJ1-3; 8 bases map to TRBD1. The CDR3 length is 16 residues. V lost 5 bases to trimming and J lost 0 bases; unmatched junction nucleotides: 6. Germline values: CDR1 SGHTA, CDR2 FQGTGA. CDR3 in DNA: TGTGCCAGCAGCCAGGGACAGGCCCGCTCTGGAAACACCATATATTTT. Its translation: CASSQGQARSGNTIYF.

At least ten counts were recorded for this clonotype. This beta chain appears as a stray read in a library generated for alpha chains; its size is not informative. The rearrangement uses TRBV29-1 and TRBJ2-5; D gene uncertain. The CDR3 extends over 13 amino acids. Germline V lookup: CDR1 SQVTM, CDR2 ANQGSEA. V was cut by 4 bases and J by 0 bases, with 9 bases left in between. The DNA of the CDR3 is TGCAGCGTTGGTCCAACGTACCAAGAGACCCAGTACTTC. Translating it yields CSVGPTYQETQYF.

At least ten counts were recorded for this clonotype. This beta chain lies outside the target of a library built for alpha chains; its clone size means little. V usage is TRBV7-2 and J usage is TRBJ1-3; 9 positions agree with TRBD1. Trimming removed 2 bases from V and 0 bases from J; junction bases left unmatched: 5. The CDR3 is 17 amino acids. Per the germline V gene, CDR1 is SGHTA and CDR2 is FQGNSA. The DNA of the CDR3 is TGTGCCAGCAGCTTAAGACAGGGGGGCCTCTCTGGAAACACCATATATTTT. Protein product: CASSLRQGGLSGNTIYF.

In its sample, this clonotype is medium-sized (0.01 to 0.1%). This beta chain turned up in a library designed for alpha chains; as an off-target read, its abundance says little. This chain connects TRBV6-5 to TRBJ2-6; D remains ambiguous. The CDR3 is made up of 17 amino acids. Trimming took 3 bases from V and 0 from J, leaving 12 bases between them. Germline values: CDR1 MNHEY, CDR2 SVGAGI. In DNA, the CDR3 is TGTGCCAGCAGTTATTACATCCAAATCTCTGGGGCCAACGTCCTGACTTTC. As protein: CASSYYIQISGANVLTF.

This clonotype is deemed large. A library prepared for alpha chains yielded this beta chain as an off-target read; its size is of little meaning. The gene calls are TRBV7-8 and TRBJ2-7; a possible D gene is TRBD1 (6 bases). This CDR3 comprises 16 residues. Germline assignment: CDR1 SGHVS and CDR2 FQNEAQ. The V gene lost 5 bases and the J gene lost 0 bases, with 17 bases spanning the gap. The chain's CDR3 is CASSVTTGPSSYEQYF. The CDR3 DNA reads TGTGCCAGCAGCGTAACGACAGGCCCGAGCTCCTACGAGCAGTACTTC.

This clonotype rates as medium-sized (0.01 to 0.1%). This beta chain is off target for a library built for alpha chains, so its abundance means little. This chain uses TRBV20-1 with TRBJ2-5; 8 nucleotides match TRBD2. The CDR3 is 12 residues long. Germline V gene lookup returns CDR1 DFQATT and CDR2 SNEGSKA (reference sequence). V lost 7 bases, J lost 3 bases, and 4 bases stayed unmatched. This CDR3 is CSVSLAEETQYF. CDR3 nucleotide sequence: TGCAGTGTCTCACTAGCGGAAGAGACCCAGTACTTC.

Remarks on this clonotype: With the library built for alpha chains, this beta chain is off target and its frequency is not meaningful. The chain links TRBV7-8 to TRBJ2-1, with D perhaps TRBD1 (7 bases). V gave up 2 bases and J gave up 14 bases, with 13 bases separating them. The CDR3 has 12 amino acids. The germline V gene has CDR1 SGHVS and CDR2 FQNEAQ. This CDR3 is CASSLRAGGKFF. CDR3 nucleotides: TGTGCCAGCAGCTTACGGGCAGGGGGGAAGTTCTTC.

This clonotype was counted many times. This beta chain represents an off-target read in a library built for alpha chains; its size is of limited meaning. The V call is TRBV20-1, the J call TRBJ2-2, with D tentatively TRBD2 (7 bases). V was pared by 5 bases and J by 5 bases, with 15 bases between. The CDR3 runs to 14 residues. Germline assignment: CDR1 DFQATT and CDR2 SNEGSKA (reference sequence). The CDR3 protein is CSADGGGKTGELFF. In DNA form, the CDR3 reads TGCAGTGCTGATGGGGGGGGCAAGACCGGGGAGCTGTTTTTT.

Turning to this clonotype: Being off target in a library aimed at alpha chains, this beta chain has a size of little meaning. DNA for the CDR3: TGTGCCAGCAGCGCTAGCGGGGTTTACAATGAGCAGTTCTTC. It yields the protein CASSASGVYNEQFF. The chain has TRBV7-2 and TRBJ2-1, with 9 bases fitting TRBD2. V dropped 5 bases and J dropped 4; count of bases not matched to a gene: 3. Per germline, CDR1 SGHTA and CDR2 FQGNSA. The CDR3 contains 14 residues.

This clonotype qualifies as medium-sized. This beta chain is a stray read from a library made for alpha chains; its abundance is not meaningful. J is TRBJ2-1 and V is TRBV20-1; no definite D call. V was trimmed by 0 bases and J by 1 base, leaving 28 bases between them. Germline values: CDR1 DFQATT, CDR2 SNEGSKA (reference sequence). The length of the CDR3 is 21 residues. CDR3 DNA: TGCAGTGCTAGAGACACCCGCTGGACCGAAGCCCTTAGTAGTTCCTACAATGAGCAGTTCTTC. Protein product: CSARDTRWTEALSSSYNEQFF.